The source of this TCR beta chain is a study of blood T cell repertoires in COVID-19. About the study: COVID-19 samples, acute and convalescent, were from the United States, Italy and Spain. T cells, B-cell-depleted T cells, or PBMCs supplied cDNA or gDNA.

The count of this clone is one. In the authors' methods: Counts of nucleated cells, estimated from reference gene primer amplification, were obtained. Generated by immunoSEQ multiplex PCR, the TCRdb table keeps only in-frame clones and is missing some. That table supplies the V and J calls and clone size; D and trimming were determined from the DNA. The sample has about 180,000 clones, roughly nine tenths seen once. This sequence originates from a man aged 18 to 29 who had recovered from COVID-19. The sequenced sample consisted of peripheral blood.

The CDR3 nucleotides read TGTGCCACCAGTGATCTGACTAGCGGGAGTTCCTACAATGAGCAGTTCTTC. This codes for CATSDLTSGSSYNEQFF. V is TRBV24-1 and J is TRBJ2-1, with 12 bases fitting TRBD2. Per the germline V gene, CDR1 is KGHDR and CDR2 is SFDVKD. V gave up 3 bases and J gave up 1 base; unmatched junction bases: 3. This CDR3 region has 17 residues.